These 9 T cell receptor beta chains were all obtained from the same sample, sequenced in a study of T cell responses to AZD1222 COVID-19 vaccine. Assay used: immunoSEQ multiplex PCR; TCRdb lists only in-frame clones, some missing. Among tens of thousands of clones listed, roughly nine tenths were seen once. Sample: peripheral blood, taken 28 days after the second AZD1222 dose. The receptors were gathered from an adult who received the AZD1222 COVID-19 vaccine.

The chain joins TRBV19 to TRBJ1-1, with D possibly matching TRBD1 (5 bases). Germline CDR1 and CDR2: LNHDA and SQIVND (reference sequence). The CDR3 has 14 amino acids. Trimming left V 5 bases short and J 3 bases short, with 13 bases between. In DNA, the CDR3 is TGTGCCAGTAGTTGGGGGGAAGGTTACACTGAAGCTTTCTTT. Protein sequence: CASSWGEGYTEAFF.

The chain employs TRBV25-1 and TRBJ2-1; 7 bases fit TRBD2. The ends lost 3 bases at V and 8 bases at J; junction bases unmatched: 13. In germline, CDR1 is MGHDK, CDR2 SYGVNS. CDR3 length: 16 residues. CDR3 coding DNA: TGTGCCAGCAGTGACTCGACTAGCTCTGTATTTGATGAGCAGTTCTTC. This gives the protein CASSDSTSSVFDEQFF.

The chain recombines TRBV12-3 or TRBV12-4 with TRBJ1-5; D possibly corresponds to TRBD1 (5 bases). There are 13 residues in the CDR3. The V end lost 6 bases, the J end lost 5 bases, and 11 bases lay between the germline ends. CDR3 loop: CASSLGLYQPQHF. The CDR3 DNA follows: TGTGCCAGCAGCCTGGGGCTATATCAGCCCCAGCATTTT.

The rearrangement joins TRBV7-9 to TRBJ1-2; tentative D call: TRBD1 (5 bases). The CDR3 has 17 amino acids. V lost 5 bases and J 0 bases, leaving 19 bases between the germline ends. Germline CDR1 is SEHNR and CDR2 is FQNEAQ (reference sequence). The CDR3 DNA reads TGTGCCAGCAGCCCATCTGTGAGCGGGGCCACTAACTATGGCTACACCTTC. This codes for CASSPSVSGATNYGYTF.

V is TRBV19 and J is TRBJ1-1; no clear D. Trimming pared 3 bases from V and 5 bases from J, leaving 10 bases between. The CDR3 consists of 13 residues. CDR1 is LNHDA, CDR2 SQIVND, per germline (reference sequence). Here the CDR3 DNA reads TGTGCCAGTAGTATCTACCGAGGAACTGAAGCTTTCTTT. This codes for CASSIYRGTEAFF.

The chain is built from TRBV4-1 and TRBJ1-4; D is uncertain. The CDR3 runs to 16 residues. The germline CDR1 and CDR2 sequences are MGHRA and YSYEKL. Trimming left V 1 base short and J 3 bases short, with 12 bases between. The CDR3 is CASSQVSLLANEKLFF. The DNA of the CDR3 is TGCGCCAGCAGCCAAGTATCGTTGCTAGCTAATGAAAAACTGTTTTTT.

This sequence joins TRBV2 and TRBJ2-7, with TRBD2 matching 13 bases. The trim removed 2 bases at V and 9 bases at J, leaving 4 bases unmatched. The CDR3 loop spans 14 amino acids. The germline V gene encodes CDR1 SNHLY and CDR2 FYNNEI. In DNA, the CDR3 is TGTGCCAGCAGTGAAAGGACTAGCGGGGGTCGGCAGTACTTC. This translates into CASSERTSGGRQYF.

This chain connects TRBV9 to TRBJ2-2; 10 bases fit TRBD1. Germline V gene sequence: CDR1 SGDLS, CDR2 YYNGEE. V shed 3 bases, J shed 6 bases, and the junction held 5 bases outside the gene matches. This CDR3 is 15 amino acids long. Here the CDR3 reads CASSAGTGVPGELFF. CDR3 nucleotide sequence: TGTGCCAGCAGCGCCGGGACAGGGGTTCCCGGGGAGCTGTTTTTT.

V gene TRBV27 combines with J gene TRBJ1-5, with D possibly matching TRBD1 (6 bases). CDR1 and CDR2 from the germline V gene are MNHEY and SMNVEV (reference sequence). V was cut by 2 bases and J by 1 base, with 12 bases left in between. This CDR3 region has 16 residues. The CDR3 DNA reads TGTGCCAGCAGTTTAGGGGGCAGGGGAAGCAATCAGCCCCAGCATTTT. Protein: CASSLGGRGSNQPQHF.